This TCR beta chain derives from a study of T-cell memory formation after mild COVID-19. TCRdb used MiXCR to reprocess the 5' RACE reads, holding one entry per CDR3 protein. The sample holds about 340,000 distinct CDR3 sequences; about 20% are singletons and the top ten take approximately 22%. CDR3 length: 16 residues. The V and J ends lost 4 bases and 0 bases respectively, with 13 bases between them. CDR1 and CDR2 (germline): SGDLS, YYNGEE. This clonotype was seen only a few times. This sequence joins TRBV9 and TRBJ2-2; TRBD1 is a possible D gene (5 bases). Specimen: PBMCs or a T cell subset sorted from them (not recorded which). This receptor was taken from a young man who had mild COVID-19 (a few samples of this study predate the infection). Cell type and time point are not known. The CDR3 region has the DNA TGTGCCAGCAGCATCCGACAGCAACCGAACACCGGGGAGCTGTTTTTT. Its protein is CASSIRQQPNTGELFF.